Below, 27 T cell receptor beta chains from the same sample are listed, as sequenced in a study of blood T cell repertoires in COVID-19. Only in-frame clones appear in the TCRdb table, and some are missing; sequencing was by immunoSEQ multiplex PCR. The top ten hold roughly 9.9% of the sample, which has 30,000 to 50,000 clones, around 85% seen once. The specimen sequenced was peripheral blood. The receptors originated from a human donor in a cohort sampled during active COVID-19.

In DNA form, the CDR3 reads TGTGCCAGCAGCTTACAGGGGGGGGAGACCCAGTACTTC. It codes for CASSLQGGETQYF. The V gene is TRBV5-4, the J gene TRBJ2-5; possibly TRBD1 for D (8 bases). Trimming pared 2 bases from V and 5 bases from J, leaving 10 bases between. Germline V gene sequence: CDR1 SGHNT, CDR2 YYREEE (reference sequence). CDR3 size: 13 residues.

This clone was observed a handful of times. The chain has TRBV3-1 (or the pseudogene TRBV3-2) and TRBJ1-6, with 7 nucleotides matching TRBD1. Per germline, CDR1 LGHDT and CDR2 YNNKEL (reference sequence). This CDR3 region has 17 residues. V gave up 0 bases and J gave up 7 bases; unmatched junction bases: 9. This CDR3 reads CASSQDPPGGVNSPLHF. CDR3 in DNA: TGTGCCAGCAGCCAAGATCCCCCAGGGGGAGTGAATTCACCCCTCCACTTT.

Only a few counts were recorded for this clone. The chain links TRBV9 to TRBJ1-3, with 8 bases matching TRBD1. The CDR3 runs to 15 residues. Trimming took 3 bases from V and 2 from J; bases not matched to a gene: 4. CDR1 and CDR2 (germline): SGDLS, YYNGEE. CDR3 amino acids: CASSAATGAGNTIYF. In nucleotides, the CDR3 is TGTGCCAGCAGCGCCGCGACAGGGGCTGGAAACACCATATATTTT.

This clone was seen a handful of times. The chain has TRBV4-1 and TRBJ1-5; 8 bases are shared with TRBD1. The germline V gene has CDR1 MGHRA and CDR2 YSYEKL. The V and J ends lost 2 bases and 4 bases, in that order; junction bases with no gene match: 7. This CDR3 has 16 amino acids. The CDR3 coding sequence is TGCGCCAGCAGCCAACTCCACGGACAGGGTAATCAGCCCCAGCATTTT. This gives the protein CASSQLHGQGNQPQHF.

The V call is TRBV9, the J call TRBJ2-5, with 7 bases fitting TRBD1. With 4 bases clipped from V and 7 bases from J, the junction kept 10 bases outside the gene matches. The germline CDR1 and CDR2 sequences are SGDLS and YYNGEE. This CDR3 has 14 amino acids. The CDR3 sequence is CASSTQDRTGTQYF. CDR3 coding DNA: TGTGCCAGCAGCACCCAGGACAGGACGGGGACCCAGTACTTC.

The chain recombines TRBV7-8 with TRBJ2-7; D is possibly TRBD1 (5 bases). With 1 base removed from V and 3 bases from J, the gap between germline ends came to 10 bases. Germline V gene sequence: CDR1 SGHVS, CDR2 FQNEAQ. This CDR3 region has 14 residues. The CDR3 is CASSLGQYIYEQYF. For the CDR3, the DNA is TGTGCCAGCAGCTTAGGACAGTATATCTACGAGCAGTACTTC.

The gene calls are TRBV3-1 (or the pseudogene TRBV3-2) and TRBJ1-6; TRBD1 agrees at 9 bases. The germline V gene encodes CDR1 LGHDT and CDR2 YNNKEL (reference sequence). After removal of 1 base from V and 7 bases from J, the junction contained 5 bases not matched to a gene. This CDR3 spans 16 amino acids. The DNA of the CDR3 is TGTGCCAGCAGCCAAGCCTCCGGGACAGGGAATTCACCCCTCCACTTT. Protein: CASSQASGTGNSPLHF.

This chain connects TRBV3-1 (or the pseudogene TRBV3-2) to TRBJ1-1; D not resolved. V was pared by 3 bases and J by 0 bases, with 5 bases between. This CDR3 spans 13 amino acids. Germline CDR1 and CDR2: LGHDT and YNNKEL (reference sequence). The CDR3 nucleotides read TGTGCCAGCAGCCATGGCATGAACACTGAAGCTTTCTTT. Translation gives CASSHGMNTEAFF.

In nucleotides, the CDR3 is TGCGCCAGCAGCAGAGGACAGGGGGTTGGCTACACCTTC. Its protein product is CASSRGQGVGYTF. The chain carries TRBV5-1 and TRBJ1-2; TRBD1 matches at 10 bases. CDR3 length: 13 amino acids. The V and J ends lost 4 bases and 7 bases, in that order; junction bases with no gene match: 4. Germline V gene data show CDR1 as SGHRS and CDR2 as YFSETQ.

This clone appeared a few times. The V and J genes are TRBV18 and TRBJ1-2, with 7 bases identical to TRBD1. After removal of 3 bases from V and 0 bases from J, the junction contained 4 bases not matched to a gene. Looked up from germline, CDR1 is KGHSH and CDR2 is LQKENI. There are 15 residues in the CDR3. CDR3 in amino acids: CASSPGTDTNYGYTF. Here the CDR3 DNA reads TGTGCCAGCTCACCGGGGACAGATACTAACTATGGCTACACCTTC.

This chain joins TRBV19 and TRBJ1-1, with D possibly matching TRBD1 (6 bases). Deletions cut 5 bases from V and 0 bases from J, with 19 bases between. CDR3 length equals 17 residues. The germline CDR1 and CDR2 sequences are LNHDA and SQIVND (reference sequence). The chain's CDR3 is CASSRAGTRRLNTEAFF. The DNA for the CDR3 is TGTGCCAGTAGTCGGGCTGGGACAAGGAGGTTGAACACTGAAGCTTTCTTT.

This chain links TRBV6-5 with TRBJ2-7; maybe TRBD1 (5 bases). The V gene lost 0 bases and the J gene lost 9 bases, with 15 bases spanning the gap. This CDR3 is built from 14 residues. CDR1 and CDR2 (germline): MNHEY, SVGAGI. The CDR3 DNA reads as TGTGCCAGCAGTTACTCAAAAATGACAGTTCGGCAGTACTTC. This gives the protein CASSYSKMTVRQYF.

The genes are TRBV6-5 and TRBJ2-7, with 13 nucleotides matching TRBD2. Losses at the gene ends were 5 bases for V and 2 bases for J; bases not matched to a gene: 3. The CDR3 spans 15 residues. Germline CDR1 MNHEY, CDR2 SVGAGI. In nucleotides, the CDR3 is TGTGCCAGCAGTCAGGGACTAGCGGGGACCTACGAGCAGTACTTC. Its translation is CASSQGLAGTYEQYF.

In the case of this clone: The junction does not match germline at one end; this may be a read error. The CDR3 protein is CASSLGTGSQETQYF. The CDR3 DNA reads TGTGCTAGCAGCTTAGGAACGGGATCCCAAGAGACCCAGTACTTC. V usage is TRBV7-7 and J usage is TRBJ2-5, with D perhaps matching TRBD2 (5 bases). The CDR3 totals 15 residues. Germline CDR1 and CDR2: SSHAT and FNYEAQ (reference sequence).

This chain joins TRBV10-3 and TRBJ1-1, with D unclear. The V gene lost 6 bases and the J gene lost 5 bases, with 13 bases spanning the gap. The germline V gene has CDR1 ENHRY and CDR2 SYGVKD. The CDR3 loop spans 13 amino acids. CDR3 DNA sequence: TGTGCCATCAGACCCCCCAGGAAAACTGAAGCTTTCTTT. As protein: CAIRPPRKTEAFF.

This chain connects TRBV27 to TRBJ1-3; D is possibly TRBD1 (6 bases). V gave up 0 bases and J gave up 7 bases, with 22 bases separating them. There are 18 residues in the CDR3. The germline CDR1 and CDR2 sequences are MNHEY and SMNVEV (reference sequence). Here the CDR3 DNA reads TGTGCCAGCAGTTTATCAGCCTTTACAGGGAGCCGAGCGAACACCATATATTTT. It codes for CASSLSAFTGSRANTIYF.

This sequence joins TRBV28 and TRBJ2-1, with D possibly matching TRBD2 (6 bases). The germline V gene has CDR1 MDHEN and CDR2 SYDVKM. Deletions cut 2 bases from V and 0 bases from J, with 8 bases between. CDR3 size: 15 residues. This CDR3 is CASSLGGSSYNEQFF. In DNA form, the CDR3 reads TGTGCCAGCAGTTTAGGAGGGAGCTCCTACAATGAGCAGTTCTTC.

The chain couples TRBV6-1 to TRBJ1-4; D call uncertain. V lost 2 bases and J 0 bases, leaving 7 bases between the germline ends. The CDR3 is 15 amino acids. Germline values: CDR1 MNHNS, CDR2 SASEGT. CDR3 residues: CASSERSATNEKLFF. CDR3 bases: TGTGCCAGCAGTGAAAGGAGTGCAACTAATGAAAAACTGTTTTTT.

This chain links TRBV19 with TRBJ2-4, with D possibly matching TRBD2 (5 bases). From germline, CDR1 is LNHDA and CDR2 SQIVND (reference sequence). This CDR3 spans 14 amino acids. V lost 5 bases, J lost 4 bases, and 12 bases lay in between. For the CDR3, the DNA is TGTGCCAGTAGTGCCGCCGGCGGGAAAAACATTCAGTACTTC. This translates into CASSAAGGKNIQYF.

The chain has TRBV21-1 and TRBJ1-3; the tabulated D call, TRBD1, remains unverified against the DNA. TRBV21-1 is an annotated pseudogene. CDR3 length: 13 amino acids. The CDR3 loop is CARVQGAGNTIYF. In DNA, the CDR3 is TGTGCCAGGGTACAGGGTGCTGGAAACACCATATATTTT.

CDR3 protein: CASSPTLDSYEQYF. The CDR3 nucleotides are TGTGCCAGTAGTCCCACCCTCGACAGTTACGAGCAGTACTTC. The rearrangement links TRBV19 to TRBJ2-7, with D maybe TRBD1 (5 bases). Germline V gene data show CDR1 as LNHDA and CDR2 as SQIVND (reference sequence). Trimming took 5 bases from V and 4 from J, leaving 15 bases between them. The CDR3 consists of 14 residues.

This clone showed up just once. The chain links TRBV19 to TRBJ2-3; D remains ambiguous. Looked up from germline, CDR1 is LNHDA and CDR2 is SQIVND (reference sequence). V shed 5 bases and J shed 0 bases, with 6 bases lying between them. This CDR3 comprises 13 residues. The DNA of the CDR3 is TGTGCCAGTAGTCCGAGTAGCACAGATACGCAGTATTTT. Residues: CASSPSSTDTQYF.

The chain has TRBV7-8 and TRBJ1-2, with 8 nucleotides matching TRBD1. With 5 bases clipped from V and 5 bases from J, the junction kept 10 bases outside the gene matches. This CDR3 has 15 amino acids. CDR1 is SGHVS, CDR2 FQNEAQ, per germline. The CDR3: CASSPWTGSEYGYTF. The CDR3 region has the DNA TGTGCCAGCAGCCCGTGGACAGGGTCGGAGTATGGCTACACCTTC.

This clone has a single count. This chain joins TRBV5-5 and TRBJ2-7; D may be TRBD1 (6 bases). The germline CDR1 and CDR2 sequences are SGHKS and YYEKEE (reference sequence). Trimming took off 0 bases at V and 5 bases at J, with 15 bases between the two ends. This CDR3 is built from 15 residues. The CDR3 nucleotides are TGTGCCAGCAGCTTGGCCGGGCAGAGGGGGAACGAGCAGTACTTC. Translating gives CASSLAGQRGNEQYF.

The chain combines TRBV6-5 with TRBJ1-1; 7 nucleotides align to TRBD1. The junction had 7 bases not matched to a gene; V was cut back by 4 bases and J by 5 bases. Germline V gene sequence: CDR1 MNHEY, CDR2 SVGAGI. CDR3 length: 14 amino acids. The CDR3 sequence: CASSFRQGGTEAFF. DNA for the CDR3: TGTGCCAGCAGTTTTAGACAGGGAGGTACTGAAGCTTTCTTT.

The gene calls are TRBV11-3 and TRBJ2-7, with a weak D call TRBD2 (5 bases). The CDR3 is 14 residues long. Germline CDR1 reads SGHNT; CDR2 reads YENEEA. Trimming removed 2 bases from V and 1 base from J, with 9 bases in between. CDR3 protein: CASSLYGDSYEQYF. CDR3 nucleotide sequence: TGTGCCAGCAGCTTATACGGGGATTCCTACGAGCAGTACTTC.

This chain joins TRBV3-1 (or the pseudogene TRBV3-2) and TRBJ2-2; 11 bases agree with TRBD1. The CDR3 is made up of 16 amino acids. The germline CDR1 and CDR2 sequences are LGHDT and YNNKEL (reference sequence). V was clipped by 6 bases and J by 6 bases; unmatched bases: 9. CDR3 sequence reads: CASSRGGQGAAGELFF. The DNA for the CDR3 is TGTGCCAGCAGTCGAGGAGGACAGGGGGCGGCCGGGGAGCTGTTTTTT.